This TCR beta chain comes out of a study of chemoradiotherapy in HPV16-positive cancers. The study, taken as a whole, reports: Non-HPV-specific T cells did not expand in tumors during treatment, whereas candidate HPV-specific clones and E7-related motifs did.

The data were produced by immunoSEQ multiplex PCR, yet TCRdb's version contains in-frame clones alone and is incomplete. The sample has 750 to 1,000 clones, approximately 92% seen once. This CDR3 has 17 amino acids. Notes on this clone: Its antigen remains unidentified.

The V call is TRBV21-1, the J call TRBJ2-5; the D call of TRBD2 is as the table states it, not checked on the DNA. TRBV21-1 represents a pseudogene. The sample was tumor tissue, taken from a patient who underwent chemoradiotherapy. This sequence was found in a human donor with HPV-associated anogenital cancer. The CDR3 loop is CASSKAEWRGGSETQYF. The DNA for the CDR3 is TGTGCCAGCAGCAAAGCCGAATGGCGGGGGGGCTCGGAGACCCAGTACTTC.